A selection of T cell receptor beta chains follows, all from one sample in a study of control samples from healthy donors and cancer patients. Repertoires were generated with immunoSEQ multiplex PCR, while TCRdb's copy carries only in-frame clones and drops some. The sample has about 150,000 clones; 94% are singletons. Sequenced: blood. The receptors were gathered from a man aged 40-55 years in good health. Both conserved end residues are part of each CDR3.

CASSQGWGETQYF | TRBV4-1
CASSYRGHYTF | TRBV14
CASPPVGTVTPEAFF | TRBV28
CASSMQYGKGNEKLFF | TRBV19
CASSRQGAAAYEQYF | TRBV6-5
CASSRDSENSPLHF | TRBV5-1
CASSVGLTNSPLHF | TRBV9
CASSQPVPGRYGYTF | TRBV4-1
CASSLGWGPNTEAFF | TRBV5-1
CASSLWDSYEQYF | TRBV5-1
CASSLVGGGAGETQYF | TRBV5-1
CATSSRDGRDEQYF | TRBV15
CASTSGLFYGYTF | TRBV19
CASSYSGGDTGELFF | TRBV6-2/TRBV6-3
CASSTNSGQLVVTQYF | TRBV7-9
CASSPPAGMNEKLFF | TRBV7-9
CASSRDRGEEKLFF | TRBV5-4
CASSFRAGTSGEQFF | TRBV5-8
CASSYSFGKSQHF | TRBV6-5
CASSPGTVLQFF | TRBV4-1
CASTAGAGNTIYF | TRBV19
CASSGRSGPSYEQYF | TRBV9
CASSQVSGDRNIQYF | TRBV4-1
CATSDRAGGFYEQYF | TRBV24-1
CASSSPGTSGNTIYF | TRBV7-2
CASSPGLQTNEKLFF | TRBV19
CASSPGTLLTDTQYF | TRBV11-3
CASSPGQGNTEAFF | TRBV18
CASSLVGRSRPNQKLFF | TRBV11-2
CATSEWGGQETQYF | TRBV24-1
CASSESRAPNTEAFF | TRBV10-2
CASSLRQGNQPQHF | TRBV7-2
CASSPWTGGNTEAFF | TRBV19
CATSRGQGTDTQYF | TRBV15
CASSPRQGAYEQYF | TRBV7-9
CASDTGGGSPLHF | TRBV19
CASRGSGGTGELFF | TRBV11-2
CASSIWNTEAFF | TRBV19
CASSSIPQVYF | TRBV28
CASGLGPADSLNTEAFF | TRBV12-5
CASSVYEQYF | TRBV21-1
CASSLVGDPSTDTQYF | TRBV28
CASSEEYLNEQFF | TRBV6-1
CASSRLTGGTEAFF | TRBV7-2
CASSILLQTRSFISPLHF | TRBV19
CASSPPGTGPDTQYF | TRBV18
CASSLGPTGGKVGVAEAFF | TRBV27
CASDGGRGQPQHF | TRBV2
CASSPGTGANEKLFF | TRBV18
CASSDEGTDTQYF | TRBV7-7
CASSSRGLYGYTF | TRBV7-2
CASGFSLVSGGSHEQFF | TRBV12-5
CATSRDQGGNTIYF | TRBV15
CASRRGQGRTEAFF | TRBV2
CASSLGAGDGTDTQYF | TRBV7-3
CASSRWGGRQETQYF | TRBV21-1
CASSLVVPNTGELFF | TRBV5-5
CASSSPTEIRNTIYF | TRBV18
CATSDWPDRGGGELFF | TRBV24-1
CATSDFARTPATQYF | TRBV24-1